This paragraph reports one T cell receptor (beta chain). The target antigen is unknown. The PCR ran on 60 Vbeta and 13 Jbeta primers. Clones were read by immunoSEQ multiplex PCR, and TCRdb kept only the in-frame ones, dropping some. The repertoire holds almost 200,000 clones, 70% to 85% seen once, with under 4.5% in the top ten. This sample is drawn from a study of cytomegalovirus exposure and HLA in healthy donors. CDR1 is SGHRS, CDR2 YFSETQ, per germline. This CDR3 has 15 residues. Trimming shortened V by 6 bases and J by 5 bases, and 20 bases separated the two germline ends. Study findings and constraints: When analyzed later, the rates of TCR association showed variation by HLA locus, with DRB1 the most and HLA-C the fewest. The majority of TCR sequences were rare, yet some public TCRs appeared in many donors.

The sample comprised PBMCs. The genes are TRBV5-1 and TRBJ1-2; maybe TRBD1 (6 bases). The sequence came from a woman aged 25-40 years in good health and CMV-seropositive. The CDR3 loop reads CASTEGGSRPYGYTF. The DNA for the CDR3 is TGCGCCAGCACGGAAGGGGGTAGTAGACCGTATGGCTACACCTTC.